This is a list of T cell receptor beta chains from one sample in a study of tumor-infiltrating lymphocytes in primary liver carcinoma. TCRdb re-derived calls from the multiplex PCR reads in MiXCR, one entry per CDR3 protein. The sample consists of a few hundred thousand distinct CDR3 sequences, about three fifths of them appearing once. The sequenced sample was peripheral blood. These receptor sequences come from a woman aged 30 to 39 with primary liver carcinoma and hepatitis B virus infection. The CDR3 runs from the conserved cysteine through the conserved F or W. The D gene is left open where the match is weak. A row's size may be missing; if present it is once, few, many or a size class.

size	D	V	J	DNA	CDR3
.	.	TRBV7-9	TRBJ2-1	TGTGCCAGCAGCCCAGTTTTCGGGGACCCAGTGCTCGATGAGCAGTTCTTC	CASSPVFGDPVLDEQFF
few	.	TRBV4-1	TRBJ1-4	TGCGCCAGCAGCCAATTACTGGGAAGTAATGAAAAACTGTTTTTT	CASSQLLGSNEKLFF
many	.	TRBV11-2	TRBJ2-3	TGTGCCAGCAGCTTAGGAGCAGGGGGGACAGATACGCAGTATTTT	CASSLGAGGTDTQYF
.	.	TRBV6-2/TRBV6-3	TRBJ2-7	TGTGTCAGCATTACCCCCCGACAGGCTACCTACAAGCAGTACTTC	CVSITPRQATYKQYF
.	.	TRBV28	TRBJ2-2	TGTGCCAGCGAGGCCGGGGAGCTGTTTTTT	CASEAGELFF
.	TRBD2	TRBV4-2	TRBJ2-3	TGTGCCAGCAGCCCCGGGACTAGCGGGACCACAGATACGCAGTATTTT	CASSPGTSGTTDTQYF
many	TRBD1	TRBV4-1	TRBJ1-6	TGCGCCAGCAGCCCAGAAATCGGGACAGGGCTTGTTTCCCTCCACTTT	CASSPEIGTGLVSLHF
.	.	TRBV7-6	TRBJ2-5	TGTGCCAGCAGCTTTACAGCTCAGAGCCAAGAGACCCAGTACTTC	CASSFTAQSQETQYF
.	.	TRBV11-3	TRBJ2-1	TGTGCCTGCAGCTTAGAAGGGACACTGAGCTCCTACGATGAGCAGTTCTTC	CACSLEGTLSSYDEQFF
many	TRBD1	TRBV29-1	TRBJ2-5	TGCAGCGTTCGGGGGACAGGGATCCAAGAGACCCAGTACTTC	CSVRGTGIQETQYF
.	.	TRBV11-1	TRBJ2-7	TGTGCCAGCAGCTTAGTGGCAAGGATAGCCTACGAGCAGTACTTC	CASSLVARIAYEQYF
.	.	TRBV11-2	TRBJ2-2	TGTACCAGCCGCGCGGAGTACGGGGAGCTGTTATTT	CTSRAEYGELLF
.	.	TRBV7-9	TRBJ2-1	TGTGCCAGCAGCCTGGACTCTTACAGTGAGCAGTTCTTC	CASSLDSYSEQFF
.	.	TRBV14	TRBJ1-1	TGTGCCAGCAGCCAAGTATACGGGGCAGCGGGCACTGAAGCTTTCTTT	CASSQVYGAAGTEAFF
.	TRBD2	TRBV11-3	TRBJ2-1	TGTGCCAGCAGCTTATGTCTAGCGGGAGGGAGTGAGCGGTTCTTC	CASSLCLAGGSERFF
.	.	TRBV12-3/TRBV12-4	TRBJ2-1	TGTGCCAGTAGCGTGATGTTAAGCGAGCAGTTCTTC	CASSVMLSEQFF
few	TRBD2	TRBV6-1	TRBJ2-5	TGTGCCAGCAGTGCGGGACTAGATAAAGAGACCCAGTACTTC	CASSAGLDKETQYF
.	TRBD1	TRBV12-3/TRBV12-4	TRBJ2-1	TGTGCCAGCAGTTTAAGGACAGGGCAGGGGAATGAGCAGTTCTTC	CASSLRTGQGNEQFF
.	TRBD2	TRBV6-5	TRBJ2-1	TGTGCCAGCAGTTACCTAAGGTTGACTAGCGGGAGGGCCGGGAATTATGAGCAGTTCTTC	CASSYLRLTSGRAGNYEQFF
once	TRBD2	TRBV5-4	TRBJ2-7	TGTGGCAGCAGCCGGACCCTAGCGGGAGTACCCTACGAGCAGTACTTC	CGSSRTLAGVPYEQYF
.	.	TRBV7-9	TRBJ1-1	TGTACCAGCAGCTGGGAAGGGAGGAACACTGAAGCTTTCTTT	CTSSWEGRNTEAFF
.	TRBD2	TRBV11-2	TRBJ2-3	TGTGCCAGCAGCCACGGGACTAGCGGGAGTTATATGCCGTATTTT	CASSHGTSGSYMPYF
.	.	TRBV12-3/TRBV12-4	TRBJ2-7	TGTACCAGCAGTTTGGCGCAGAAAGTAAACGAGCAGTACTTC	CTSSLAQKVNEQYF
few	.	TRBV7-8	TRBJ2-1	TGTGCCAGCAGCGTCCTCGGACTCGAAGGCAATGAGCAGTTCTTC	CASSVLGLEGNEQFF